The rows below give T cell receptor beta chains drawn from one sample of a study of shared clonotypes between healthy human individuals. Only in-frame clones appear in the TCRdb table, and some are missing; sequencing was by immunoSEQ multiplex PCR. The sample includes approximately 2.5 million clones, more than 80% of them seen just once. Sequencing used naive CD4+ T cells sorted from blood. These receptors all come from a man younger than 35 in good health. The CDR3 runs from the conserved cysteine through the conserved F or W. A D gene is named only where the DNA matches it firmly. The size of a clone is reported for some rows only, either as once, few or many, or as a class for expanded clones.

v_call: TRBV10-1
clone_size: few
d_call: NA
j_call: TRBJ1-6
cdr3_nt: TGCGCCAGCAGTGATGGCGATAATTCACCCCTCCACTTT
cdr3_aa: CASSDGDNSPLHF

v_call: TRBV6-1
clone_size: NA
d_call: NA
j_call: TRBJ1-1
cdr3_nt: TGTGCCAGCAGTGAATGGGCGAGGGCATCGAACACTGAAGCTTTCTTT
cdr3_aa: CASSEWARASNTEAFF

v_call: TRBV5-1
clone_size: NA
d_call: NA
j_call: TRBJ2-5
cdr3_nt: TGCGCCAGCAGCTTGGCCAACCAGGGAGAGACCCAGTACTTC
cdr3_aa: CASSLANQGETQYF

v_call: TRBV11-2
clone_size: once
d_call: NA
j_call: TRBJ1-3
cdr3_nt: TGTGCCAGCAGCTTAGGGGGGGGGAACACCATATATTTT
cdr3_aa: CASSLGGGNTIYF

v_call: TRBV30
clone_size: NA
d_call: NA
j_call: TRBJ1-4
cdr3_nt: TGTGCCTGGAGTCCAGGAGCGTTTCGGGCGACTAATGAAAAACTGTTTTTT
cdr3_aa: CAWSPGAFRATNEKLFF

v_call: TRBV11-2
clone_size: few
d_call: NA
j_call: TRBJ1-1
cdr3_nt: TGTGCCAGCAGCTTAGGAGTGAATTGGGTCACTGAAGCTTTCTTT
cdr3_aa: CASSLGVNWVTEAFF

v_call: TRBV19
clone_size: NA
d_call: TRBD2
j_call: TRBJ2-1
cdr3_nt: TGTGCCAGTAGGACTGAACTAGCGGGGGCGGGAGGGACCTACAATGAGCAGTTCTTC
cdr3_aa: CASRTELAGAGGTYNEQFF

v_call: TRBV11-1
clone_size: NA
d_call: NA
j_call: TRBJ2-1
cdr3_nt: TGTGCCAGCAGCTCCAGGGGTGCAGGGAAGAATGAGCAGTTCTTC
cdr3_aa: CASSSRGAGKNEQFF

v_call: TRBV5-1
clone_size: NA
d_call: NA
j_call: TRBJ2-1
cdr3_nt: TGCGCCACGAGACAAGCGCTGTCCTACAATGAGCAGTTCTTC
cdr3_aa: CATRQALSYNEQFF

v_call: TRBV7-8
clone_size: NA
d_call: TRBD1
j_call: TRBJ1-1
cdr3_nt: TGTGCCAGCAGCTTAGCGCCCGGGACAGGGGATCGGAACACTGAAGCTTTCTTT
cdr3_aa: CASSLAPGTGDRNTEAFF

v_call: TRBV11-2
clone_size: NA
d_call: NA
j_call: TRBJ2-1
cdr3_nt: TGTGCCAGCAGCCCCCAAGGGGGGGAAAGAAATGAGCAGTTCTTC
cdr3_aa: CASSPQGGERNEQFF

v_call: TRBV5-1
clone_size: once
d_call: NA
j_call: TRBJ1-3
cdr3_nt: TGCGCCAGCAGCTTGGAGGCCGGGAACGAAGACACCATATATTTT
cdr3_aa: CASSLEAGNEDTIYF

v_call: TRBV30
clone_size: once
d_call: NA
j_call: TRBJ1-3
cdr3_nt: TGTGCCTGGAGTGTAGGACTCACGTCCTCTGGAAACACCATATATTTT
cdr3_aa: CAWSVGLTSSGNTIYF

v_call: TRBV6-4
clone_size: NA
d_call: TRBD1
j_call: TRBJ1-6
cdr3_nt: TGTGCCAGCAGTGACCGGGACAGGGGGATCTCCTATAATTCACCCCTCCACTTT
cdr3_aa: CASSDRDRGISYNSPLHF

v_call: TRBV27
clone_size: few
d_call: NA
j_call: TRBJ1-1
cdr3_nt: TGTGCCAGCAGTTCTCAACAGGTTTCGTACACTGAAGCTTTCTTT
cdr3_aa: CASSSQQVSYTEAFF

v_call: TRBV28
clone_size: NA
d_call: TRBD1
j_call: TRBJ1-3
cdr3_nt: TGTGCCAGCAGTCCCCAAGGGACAGGTATAAGCTCTGGAAACACCATATATTTT
cdr3_aa: CASSPQGTGISSGNTIYF

v_call: TRBV2
clone_size: NA
d_call: NA
j_call: TRBJ2-5
cdr3_nt: TGTGCCAGCAAGAGGACAGAACAAGAGACCCAGTACTTC
cdr3_aa: CASKRTEQETQYF

v_call: TRBV19
clone_size: NA
d_call: NA
j_call: TRBJ2-7
cdr3_nt: TGTGCCAGTAGATCCCGGGCCAACTCTTCCGAGCAGTACTTC
cdr3_aa: CASRSRANSSEQYF

v_call: TRBV9
clone_size: once
d_call: NA
j_call: TRBJ2-3
cdr3_nt: TGTGCCAGCAGCCCAGAGGGCAGCATCAGCACAGATACGCAGTATTTT
cdr3_aa: CASSPEGSISTDTQYF

v_call: TRBV6-6
clone_size: NA
d_call: TRBD1
j_call: TRBJ2-7
cdr3_nt: TGTGCCAGCAGTTACGGGACAGAGCCTACCTACGAGCAGTACTTC
cdr3_aa: CASSYGTEPTYEQYF

v_call: TRBV5-1
clone_size: NA
d_call: TRBD2
j_call: TRBJ2-7
cdr3_nt: TGCGCCAGCAAAGCGGGAGGGGGCGCGGACTACGAGCAGTACTTC
cdr3_aa: CASKAGGGADYEQYF